One sample yielded the 28 T cell receptor beta chains listed below, sequenced in a study of T-cell memory formation after mild COVID-19. One entry per CDR3 protein results from TCRdb running MiXCR on the 5' RACE reads. The table records roughly 120,000 distinct CDR3 sequences, around a sixth of them present only once. The sample comprised PBMCs or a T cell subset sorted from them (not recorded which). The receptors originated from an adult woman who had mild COVID-19 (a few samples of this study predate the infection). Cell type and time point are not known.

The chain carries TRBV5-8 and TRBJ1-5; D is undetermined. V lost 3 bases to trimming and J lost 5 bases, with 6 bases between them. The germline CDR1 and CDR2 sequences are SGHTS and YDEGEE. The CDR3 runs 12 residues. The CDR3 here is CASSSDYQPQHF. In nucleotides, the CDR3 is TGTGCCAGCAGCTCGGACTATCAGCCCCAGCATTTT.

This clonotype was counted only a few times. Germline is not matched at one junction end, which may reflect a read error. V is TRBV10-3 and J is TRBJ2-1, with 10 nucleotides matching TRBD2. This CDR3 is built from 13 residues. Germline CDR1 and CDR2: ENHRY and SYGVKD. In nucleotides, the CDR3 is TGTGCCATTAGTGGGACTAGCGATAATGAGCAGTTCTTC. This translates into CAISGTSDNEQFF.

This chain links TRBV7-6 with TRBJ1-6; weak D call: TRBD1 (5 bases). The CDR3 is 16 residues long. The germline V and J ends were trimmed by 5 bases and 7 bases, with 18 bases remaining between them. The germline gives CDR1 SGHVS, CDR2 FNYEAQ. The CDR3 DNA sequence: TGTGCCAGCAGCCGCGACAATCGGGGGTTGAATTCACCCCTCCACTTT. Translating it yields CASSRDNRGLNSPLHF.

The DNA of the CDR3 is TGTGCCAGTAGTATGAGTTTAGAGGCCATGGAGTACTTC. This sequence encodes CASSMSLEAMEYF. The V gene is TRBV19, the J gene TRBJ2-5; D unclear. The CDR3 extends over 13 amino acids. Germline-derived CDR1 and CDR2 are LNHDA and SQIVND (reference sequence). The V end lost 3 bases, the J end lost 12 bases, and 17 bases lay between the germline ends.

This clonotype has at least ten counts. The chain couples TRBV15 to TRBJ2-2; possible D gene TRBD1, 5 bases. This CDR3 region has 16 residues. V lost 2 bases, J lost 2 bases, and 12 bases lay in between. Germline CDR1 and CDR2: LNHNV and YYDKDF (reference sequence). The CDR3 spells CATSRYRQLNTGELFF. The DNA of the CDR3 is TGTGCCACCAGCAGATACCGACAGCTTAACACCGGGGAGCTGTTTTTT.

This rearrangement joins TRBV30 to TRBJ1-1, with unresolved D. CDR1 and CDR2 (germline): GTSNPN, SVGIG (reference sequence). This CDR3 is 16 amino acids long. Trimming took 3 bases from V and 0 from J, leaving 17 bases between them. CDR3 DNA: TGTGCCTGGAGGGACGGGAGCTTACCCATGAACACTGAAGCTTTCTTT. Its protein is CAWRDGSLPMNTEAFF.

The rearrangement joins TRBV9 to TRBJ1-1; D may be TRBD1 (6 bases). Germline V gene lookup returns CDR1 SGDLS and CDR2 YYNGEE. V was trimmed by 4 bases and J by 5 bases, leaving 18 bases between them. The CDR3 loop spans 15 amino acids. The DNA for the CDR3 is TGTGCCAGCAGCCCGACCGGGGGCGTTGGGACTGAAGCTTTCTTT. Residues: CASSPTGGVGTEAFF.

The V and J genes are TRBV6-6 and TRBJ2-7, with D unclear. The CDR3 runs 16 residues. The germline V gene encodes CDR1 MNHNY and CDR2 SVGAGI (reference sequence). The V end lost 0 bases, the J end lost 0 bases, and 12 bases lay between the germline ends. CDR3 residues: CASSYSKSSYSYEQYF. The CDR3 coding sequence is TGTGCCAGCAGTTACTCGAAATCCTCCTACTCCTACGAGCAGTACTTC.

This clonotype was seen a handful of times. This chain joins TRBV20-1 and TRBJ2-4; D call uncertain. The CDR3 has 12 amino acids. Germline loops: CDR1 DFQATT, CDR2 SNEGSKA (reference sequence). The CDR3 DNA sequence: TGCAGCGTCCACTTTGGGCAAAACATTCAGTACTTC. Translation: CSVHFGQNIQYF.

The chain uses TRBV5-1 and TRBJ2-7; D is possibly TRBD1 (6 bases). The germline V and J ends were trimmed by 0 bases and 4 bases, with 11 bases remaining between them. Germline values: CDR1 SGHRS, CDR2 YFSETQ. The CDR3 spans 14 residues. CDR3 nucleotides: TGCGCCAGCAGCTTGGGACAGGCGGTTTACGAGCAGTACTTC. Protein product: CASSLGQAVYEQYF.

The table lists this clonotype with a few counts. V gene TRBV6-5 combines with J gene TRBJ1-6; 8 nucleotides align to TRBD1. Germline-derived CDR1 and CDR2 are MNHEY and SVGAGI. The CDR3 runs to 15 residues. Losses at the gene ends were 0 bases for V and 10 bases for J; bases not matched to a gene: 5. DNA of the CDR3: TGTGCCAGCAGTTACTCAGACAGGGGAACCTCACCCCTCCACTTT. This codes for CASSYSDRGTSPLHF.

This clonotype appeared a few times. The chain carries TRBV12-3 or TRBV12-4 and TRBJ2-1; D remains unclear. The V gene lost 0 bases and the J gene lost 8 bases, with 14 bases spanning the gap. This CDR3 spans 15 amino acids. The CDR3 DNA reads as TGTGCCAGCAGTTTAGCCAGGTCCCCCGTGGATGAGCAGTTCTTC. Translation gives CASSLARSPVDEQFF.

The chain links TRBV15 to TRBJ2-7; possibly TRBD2 for D (7 bases). This CDR3 is built from 14 residues. Germline assignment: CDR1 LNHNV and CDR2 YYDKDF (reference sequence). V was shortened by 8 bases and J by 2 bases, with 16 bases between the two germline ends. CDR3 residues: CATSAGAGAYEQYF. CDR3 sequence (DNA): TGTGCCACCTCCGCGGGGGCGGGTGCCTACGAGCAGTACTTC.

In its sample, this clonotype was seen a few times. The chain is built from TRBV4-1 and TRBJ1-6, with 9 nucleotides matching TRBD1. In germline, CDR1 is MGHRA, CDR2 YSYEKL. The CDR3 contains 16 residues. Unmatched junction bases numbered 8, after V lost 1 base and J lost 10 bases. CDR3 protein: CASSQGSGTGKSPLHF. The CDR3 region has the DNA TGCGCCAGCAGCCAAGGCTCCGGGACAGGGAAATCACCCCTCCACTTT.

V and J are TRBV20-1 and TRBJ1-1; no definite D call. V lost 0 bases and J 5 bases, leaving 13 bases between the germline ends. This CDR3 has 14 residues. Per germline, CDR1 DFQATT and CDR2 SNEGSKA (reference sequence). CDR3 sequence (DNA): TGCAGTGCTAGAGACCAAGAAGAGTGGACTGAAGCTTTCTTT. As protein: CSARDQEEWTEAFF.

This clonotype was picked up a small number of times. The V gene is TRBV12-3 or TRBV12-4, the J gene TRBJ1-3; a possible D gene is TRBD1 (5 bases). Trimming stripped 5 bases from V and 8 bases from J, with 16 bases between. The CDR3 totals 14 residues. In DNA, the CDR3 is TGTGCCAGCAGTCGGGCGTCCTCGGGGGACACCATATATTTT. Translation: CASSRASSGDTIYF.

The chain has TRBV7-6 and TRBJ2-7; D is perhaps TRBD2 (6 bases). This CDR3 has 16 amino acids. CDR1 SGHVS and CDR2 FNYEAQ come from the germline V gene. V dropped 4 bases and J dropped 0 bases, with 16 bases sitting between them. CDR3 loop: CASSSGGAGSSYEQYF. DNA for the CDR3: TGTGCCAGCAGCTCCGGGGGAGCAGGGAGCTCCTACGAGCAGTACTTC.

In DNA, the CDR3 is TGTGCCAGCAGCTTGACCCGCACAGATACGCAGTATTTT. It specifies CASSLTRTDTQYF. The chain has TRBV11-2 and TRBJ2-3; D not certain. V shed 3 bases and J shed 1 base, with 5 bases lying between them. Germline V gene data show CDR1 as SGHAT and CDR2 as FQNNGV. The CDR3 is made up of 13 amino acids.

This clonotype was seen a handful of times. This sequence joins TRBV12-3 or TRBV12-4 and TRBJ2-3; 9 bases map to TRBD2. This CDR3 contains 15 residues. J lost 2 bases, V lost 6 bases, and 6 bases had no gene match. CDR3 sequence reads: CASSRLAGNTDTQYF. For the CDR3, the DNA is TGTGCCAGCAGCCGTCTAGCGGGGAACACAGATACGCAGTATTTT.

The gene calls are TRBV5-1 and TRBJ1-1; 7 nucleotides match TRBD1. Germline-derived CDR1 and CDR2 are SGHRS and YFSETQ. This CDR3 is 14 amino acids long. Losses at the gene ends were 3 bases for V and 1 base for J; bases not matched to a gene: 3. CDR3 sequence: CASSCAGGNTEAFF. CDR3 coding DNA: TGCGCCAGCAGCTGTGCAGGGGGGAACACTGAAGCTTTCTTT.

Only a few counts were recorded for this clonotype. DNA of the CDR3: TGCAGCGTTCACTTAGCGGGAGGTCCCTACAATGAGCAGTTCTTC. Its protein is CSVHLAGGPYNEQFF. This sequence joins TRBV29-1 and TRBJ2-1, with TRBD2 matching over 10 bases. V shed 5 bases, J shed 2 bases, and the junction held 6 bases outside the gene matches. This CDR3 has 15 residues. Germline V gene sequence: CDR1 SQVTM, CDR2 ANQGSEA.

The chain uses TRBV5-1 and TRBJ1-1, with D unresolved. Germline lookup yields CDR1 SGHRS and CDR2 YFSETQ. This CDR3 region has 14 residues. V was pared by 4 bases and J by 1 base, with 11 bases between. The CDR3 sequence is CASSRSQENTEAFF. CDR3 DNA sequence: TGCGCCAGCAGCCGCAGCCAGGAGAACACTGAAGCTTTCTTT.

V is TRBV4-1 and J is TRBJ2-1, with TRBD2 matching 11 bases. CDR3 length: 17 amino acids. The trim removed 6 bases at V and 4 bases at J, leaving 11 bases unmatched. CDR1 and CDR2 from the germline V gene are MGHRA and YSYEKL. In DNA form, the CDR3 reads TGCGCCAGCAGAGAACACCGGGCTAGCGGGGGGTACAATGAGCAGTTCTTC. It is translated as CASREHRASGGYNEQFF.

The chain employs TRBV12-3 or TRBV12-4 and TRBJ1-3; D remains unclear. This CDR3 comprises 14 residues. Trimming shortened V by 7 bases and J by 4 bases, and 14 bases separated the two germline ends. CDR3 in DNA: TGTGCCAGCACCTATGCGCCGGGGGGAAACACCATATATTTT. It codes for CASTYAPGGNTIYF.

The chain combines TRBV11-3 with TRBJ2-7; 7 bases are shared with TRBD1. This CDR3 is built from 14 residues. Germline CDR1 SGHNT, CDR2 YENEEA. J gave up 6 bases and V 2 bases, and 7 bases lay outside the gene matches. This chain's CDR3 is CASSLRGQKLEQYF. CDR3 sequence (DNA): TGTGCCAGCAGCTTACGGGGACAGAAACTCGAGCAGTACTTC.

This clonotype was detected only a few times. One junction end disagrees with the germline gene, perhaps due to a read error. The chain employs TRBV11-3 and TRBJ2-2, with a possible D match to TRBD1 (6 bases). CDR3 size: 16 residues. CDR1 is SGHNT and CDR2 is YENEEA in the germline V gene. As DNA, the CDR3 is TGTGCCAGCAGCCGTACAGGGAACAGGAACCCCGGGGAGCTGTTTTTT. Its translation is CASSRTGNRNPGELFF.

This clonotype was detected only a few times. The chain is built from TRBV12-3 or TRBV12-4 and TRBJ2-5; D remains unclear. Trimming removed 6 bases at V and 1 base at J, with 12 bases between. This CDR3 contains 14 residues. As DNA, the CDR3 is TGTGCCAGCAGCCTCATGATTAGCCAAGAGACCCAGTACTTC. Translated: CASSLMISQETQYF.

The chain carries TRBV12-3 or TRBV12-4 and TRBJ1-3; D possibly corresponds to TRBD1 (6 bases). The CDR3 length is 15 residues. V was shortened by 6 bases and J by 2 bases, with 14 bases between the two germline ends. CDR3 region: CASRLRGGTGNTIYF. CDR3 sequence (DNA): TGTGCCAGCAGACTCCGAGGGGGGACTGGAAACACCATATATTTT.